This T cell receptor beta chain was obtained from a study of cytomegalovirus exposure and HLA in healthy donors. This clone has a single count. The CDR3 consists of 16 residues. The germline gives CDR1 SGDLS, CDR2 YYNGEE. V shed 3 bases, J shed 4 bases, and the junction held 8 bases outside the gene matches. The PCR used 60 Vbeta and 13 Jbeta primers. Profiling relied on immunoSEQ multiplex PCR, and the TCRdb table lists in-frame clones only, not all of them. The sample records hundreds of thousands of clones, around 83% being singletons. The rearrangement links TRBV9 to TRBJ2-1; 9 nucleotides agree with TRBD2. Sequencing was done on a sample of PBMCs. The sequence was collected from a girl aged 2 to 9 in good health and CMV-seronegative. CDR3 coding DNA: TGTGCCAGCAGCGGATCCCTAGCGGGACCATACAATGAGCAGTTCTTC. Protein: CASSGSLAGPYNEQFF.